This is a list of T cell receptor beta chains from one sample in a study of shared clonotypes between healthy human individuals. TCRdb's copy holds only in-frame clones and misses some; the assay was immunoSEQ multiplex PCR. The data show some 580,000 clones, about 96% seen once. Sequencing was performed on naive CD4+ T cells sorted from blood. These receptors were collected from a woman under 40 in good health. Both conserved end residues are part of each CDR3. Fields, in order: CDR3 length, J gene, V gene, D gene, clone size, CDR3 DNA, CDR3 protein. D genes are given only for firm matches. Clone size, where shown, is once, few, many, or a class for clones that have expanded.

13 | TRBJ2-1 | TRBV4-1 | NA | NA | TGCGCCAGCAGCCAAGATCCCTACAATGAGCAGTTCTTC | CASSQDPYNEQFF
17 | TRBJ2-7 | TRBV27 | TRBD2 | NA | TGTGCCAGCAGTATTGGACTAGCGGGAGGGCCGGCCTACGAGCAGTACTTC | CASSIGLAGGPAYEQYF
14 | TRBJ2-3 | TRBV5-1 | NA | NA | TGCGCCAGCAGCACATCGTCCCACACAGATACGCAGTATTTT | CASSTSSHTDTQYF
18 | TRBJ2-7 | TRBV18 | TRBD1 | NA | TGTGCCAGCTCACCCCTCGGGACAGGGCACTTTCAGTACTACGAGCAGTACTTC | CASSPLGTGHFQYYEQYF
15 | TRBJ2-7 | TRBV28 | TRBD2 | NA | TGTGCCAGCAGTGCACGACTAGCGGTGGCCTACGAGCAGTACTTC | CASSARLAVAYEQYF
10 | TRBJ2-1 | TRBV11-1 | NA | NA | TGTGCCAGCAGCTTGATTGAGCAGTTCTTC | CASSLIEQFF
17 | TRBJ2-1 | TRBV5-1 | TRBD2 | NA | TGCGCCAGCAGCTTGGATCTGCGACTAGCGGGTTACAATGAGCAGTTCTTC | CASSLDLRLAGYNEQFF
15 | TRBJ2-2 | TRBV28 | TRBD2 | NA | TGTGCCAGCGGGGAGGGACGTTTGAACACCGGGGAGCTGTTTTTT | CASGEGRLNTGELFF
15 | TRBJ2-4 | TRBV6-6 | TRBD1 | NA | TGTGCCAGCAGCCTCGGGACAGTTAACAAAAACATTCAGTACTTC | CASSLGTVNKNIQYF
14 | TRBJ2-3 | TRBV29-1 | TRBD1 | NA | TGCAGCGTTGAAGGGGGACAGGGAACAGATACGCAGTATTTT | CSVEGGQGTDTQYF
14 | TRBJ1-1 | TRBV5-4 | NA | NA | TGTGCCAGCAGCTTGTTTGGTGGGGACACTGAAGCTTTCTTT | CASSLFGGDTEAFF
15 | TRBJ1-1 | TRBV7-9 | NA | NA | TGTGCCAGCAGCTTAGAGGTCTTCTTCGGCACTGAAGCTTTCTTT | CASSLEVFFGTEAFF
19 | TRBJ2-3 | TRBV7-3 | TRBD2 | NA | TGTGCCAGCAGCCCAGGACTAGCGGGAGGGCCGTTGATAACAGATACGCAGTATTTT | CASSPGLAGGPLITDTQYF
11 | TRBJ1-2 | TRBV28 | NA | NA | TGTGCCAGCAGTTTGGCCTATGGCTACACCTTC | CASSLAYGYTF
17 | TRBJ2-2 | TRBV28 | TRBD2 | NA | TGTGCCAGCAGTTCCCTGCGACTAGCGGGCGGCACCGGGGAGCTGTTTTTT | CASSSLRLAGGTGELFF
15 | TRBJ2-5 | TRBV19 | TRBD2 | NA | TGTGCCAGTAGAGCTTCTGCGGGAGTTTCGGAGACCCAGTACTTC | CASRASAGVSETQYF
14 | TRBJ1-2 | TRBV6-1 | NA | NA | TGTGCCAGCAATCGGGACGGAGCTAACTATGGCTACACCTTC | CASNRDGANYGYTF
16 | TRBJ2-7 | TRBV11-2 | TRBD2 | NA | TGTGCCAGCAGCCCCTTAGCGGGAGAGGGGGCTTACGAGCAGTACTTC | CASSPLAGEGAYEQYF
17 | TRBJ2-1 | TRBV5-6 | TRBD2 | once | TGTGCCAGCAGCTCTACTAGCGGGAGGCCCCCATACAATGAGCAGTTCTTC | CASSSTSGRPPYNEQFF
15 | TRBJ2-7 | TRBV5-4 | TRBD2 | NA | TGTGCCAGCAGCCCAGGGACTAGTCCCTTCTACGAGCAGTACTTC | CASSPGTSPFYEQYF
12 | TRBJ2-7 | TRBV28 | NA | once | TGTGCCAGCGAGATTCCCCCCTACGAGCAGTACTTC | CASEIPPYEQYF
15 | TRBJ2-1 | TRBV18 | NA | NA | TGTGCCAGCTCCGACATTGAAGGGGACTACAATGAGCAGTTCTTC | CASSDIEGDYNEQFF
17 | TRBJ1-1 | TRBV19 | NA | NA | TGTGCCAGTAGTTCACTGACAGATTCTGGGGGGAACACTGAAGCTTTCTTT | CASSSLTDSGGNTEAFF
12 | TRBJ2-7 | TRBV6-5 | NA | NA | TGTGCCAGCAGTTACTCACCACTGGAGCAGTACTTC | CASSYSPLEQYF
14 | TRBJ1-5 | TRBV19 | TRBD1 | NA | TGTGCCAGGAGTAAGGGACAGGGAAATCAGCCCCAGCATTTT | CARSKGQGNQPQHF
13 | TRBJ2-7 | TRBV5-5 | NA | NA | TGTGCCAGCAGCTTGAAAGGTTCCAACGAGCAGTACTTC | CASSLKGSNEQYF
18 | TRBJ1-4 | TRBV4-1 | NA | NA | TGCGCCAGCAGTACAAGGTCGGGACGGCCTGCAACTAATGAAAAACTGTTTTTT | CASSTRSGRPATNEKLFF
16 | TRBJ1-1 | TRBV9 | NA | NA | TGTGCCAGCAGCGTAGGGGCAGGGAACATGAACACTGAAGCTTTCTTT | CASSVGAGNMNTEAFF
18 | TRBJ2-6 | TRBV7-8 | TRBD1 | once | TGTGCCAGCAGCTTAGTTGGGACAGCGATTTGGGGGGCCAACGTCCTGACTTTC | CASSLVGTAIWGANVLTF
16 | TRBJ2-3 | TRBV19 | NA | NA | TGTGCCAGTAGTATAATCTACGGGATAAAGGCAGATACGCAGTATTTT | CASSIIYGIKADTQYF
13 | TRBJ2-2 | TRBV28 | NA | NA | TGTGCCAGCAGTCCCACCGCGGCCGGGGAGCTGTTTTTT | CASSPTAAGELFF
16 | TRBJ2-3 | TRBV6-5 | TRBD2 | NA | TGTGCCAGCAGTTATTATAGCGGGACTAGCACAGATACGCAGTATTTT | CASSYYSGTSTDTQYF
14 | TRBJ1-5 | TRBV2 | NA | NA | TGTGCCAGCAGGGGGGGGACGGATAATCAGCCCCAGCATTTT | CASRGGTDNQPQHF
14 | TRBJ2-2 | TRBV6-1 | TRBD1 | NA | TGTGCCAGCAGTGTCCAGGGGGCTCGAGGGGAGCTGTTTTTT | CASSVQGARGELFF
13 | TRBJ2-5 | TRBV11-2 | NA | NA | TGTGCCAGCAGCCTCACTAGGGGAGAGACCCAGTACTTC | CASSLTRGETQYF
15 | TRBJ2-7 | TRBV2 | NA | NA | TGTGCCAGCATGCCTCTTGGAGCCTCCTCCTACGAGCAGTACTTC | CASMPLGASSYEQYF
14 | TRBJ1-1 | TRBV25-1 | NA | NA | TGTGCCAGCAGTGAGGGGGGACACCGTACTGAAGCTTTCTTT | CASSEGGHRTEAFF
14 | TRBJ1-1 | TRBV6-5 | NA | NA | TGTGCCAGCAGTTACTCCGGGACGGTCGTTGAAGCTTTCTTT | CASSYSGTVVEAFF
13 | TRBJ2-7 | TRBV18 | NA | NA | TGTGCCAGCTCACCCCCCTCTAAGCCCGAGCAGTACTTC | CASSPPSKPEQYF
14 | TRBJ1-4 | TRBV28 | NA | NA | TGTGCCAGCAGTGTCAGGGGTAATGCTGAAAAACTGTTTTTT | CASSVRGNAEKLFF
18 | TRBJ2-7 | TRBV4-1 | TRBD2 | NA | TGCGCCAGCAGCCATGTGAAGGGACTAGCGGGACCTCAATACGAGCAGTACTTC | CASSHVKGLAGPQYEQYF
12 | TRBJ2-5 | TRBV29-1 | TRBD1 | NA | TGCAGCGTTGAGGGGACAGGGGAGACCCAGTACTTC | CSVEGTGETQYF
16 | TRBJ2-4 | TRBV19 | TRBD1 | NA | TGTGCCAGTAGTACCGGACAGGGAAAAGCCAAAAACATTCAGTACTTC | CASSTGQGKAKNIQYF
15 | TRBJ2-3 | TRBV11-2 | TRBD2 | NA | TGTGCCAGCAGCTTAGCGGGAGGGCCTGAGGATACGCAGTATTTT | CASSLAGGPEDTQYF
14 | TRBJ2-7 | TRBV5-1 | NA | NA | TGCGCCAGCAGCTTGACAGGAGCCCCGTACGAGCAGTACTTC | CASSLTGAPYEQYF
14 | TRBJ1-5 | TRBV27 | NA | NA | TGTGCCAGCAGTTTCAGACAGAACAATCAGCCCCAGCATTTT | CASSFRQNNQPQHF
16 | TRBJ2-7 | TRBV25-1 | TRBD2 | NA | TGTGCCAGCAGTGGACTAGCGGGAGGACACTCCTACGAGCAGTACTTC | CASSGLAGGHSYEQYF
14 | TRBJ1-1 | TRBV7-6 | NA | once | TGTGCCAGCAGCGCGGGGCTTCTGAACACTGAAGCTTTCTTT | CASSAGLLNTEAFF
16 | TRBJ2-7 | TRBV4-1 | TRBD2 | NA | TGCGCCAGCAGCCAAGGGGTGACTAGCGGGACGTACGAGCAGTACTTC | CASSQGVTSGTYEQYF
16 | TRBJ2-2 | TRBV25-1 | NA | NA | TGTGCCAGCACCCCGACCACAGGGAAGGGACGTGAGGAGCTGTTTTTT | CASTPTTGKGREELFF
16 | TRBJ2-7 | TRBV14 | NA | NA | TGTGCCAGCAGCTCCCGCCCAACTGAACCTATATACGAGCAGTACTTC | CASSSRPTEPIYEQYF
17 | TRBJ2-2 | TRBV7-2 | TRBD2 | NA | TGTGCCAGCAGCCCCCGTAGCGGGAGGGCCGGCAACGGGGAGCTGTTTTTT | CASSPRSGRAGNGELFF
16 | TRBJ2-7 | TRBV27 | TRBD1 | NA | TGTGCCAGCAAGGCCCCCCGGACAGGGGGCTCCTACGAGCAGTACTTC | CASKAPRTGGSYEQYF
18 | TRBJ2-7 | TRBV5-1 | TRBD2 | NA | TGCGCCAGCAGCTCCCCCGGGACTAGCGGGACGAGCTCCTACGAGCAGTACTTC | CASSSPGTSGTSSYEQYF
14 | TRBJ1-1 | TRBV27 | TRBD1 | NA | TGTGCCAGCAGTTGGACAGGAATGAACACTGAAGCTTTCTTT | CASSWTGMNTEAFF
16 | TRBJ2-2 | TRBV15 | NA | NA | TGTGCCACCAGCAGAGATCTTGGGGTGTCGGCCGGGGAGCTGTTTTTT | CATSRDLGVSAGELFF
17 | TRBJ2-3 | TRBV5-1 | TRBD2 | NA | TGCGCCAGCAGCTCTCGCCTGGATAGCGGGAGCACAGATACGCAGTATTTT | CASSSRLDSGSTDTQYF
14 | TRBJ1-5 | TRBV28 | TRBD1 | NA | TGTGCCAGCACGCGGGACAGGGGGCGTCAGCCCCAGCATTTT | CASTRDRGRQPQHF